The clone carrying this TCR beta chain was observed a single time. No antigen is known for it. The data were obtained in a study of cytomegalovirus exposure and HLA in healthy donors. Looking at the study overall: Genotyping of 398 donors showed that 80% to 85% belonged to the Caucasian-associated ancestry cluster.

Study outcomes and limitations: Prior analysis indicated that the majority of TCR beta V segments exhibited productivity approximately 87% or approximately 30% of the time. In a later analysis, TCR beta V- and J-gene trimming showed a link to a missense DCLRE1C variant.

The PCR used 60 Vbeta and 13 Jbeta primers. Produced via immunoSEQ multiplex PCR; TCRdb's table is partial and in-frame only. The table includes about 180,000 clones, about three quarters detected once. The length of the CDR3 is 15 residues. Trimming removed 3 bases from V and 0 bases from J, with 8 bases in between. The germline CDR1 and CDR2 sequences are KGHSH and LQKENI. The receptor comes from a woman aged 60-70 years in good health and CMV-seropositive. The sequenced sample was PBMCs. The V call is TRBV18, the J call TRBJ1-4; possible D gene TRBD1, 5 bases. This chain's CDR3 is CASSPDSATNEKLFF. DNA for the CDR3: TGTGCCAGCTCACCTGACAGCGCAACTAATGAAAAACTGTTTTTT.